A single sample is the source of the 19 T cell receptor beta chains below, sequenced in a study of T cells after yellow fever vaccination. TCRdb re-called the 5' RACE reads with MiXCR, one entry per CDR3 protein. The repertoire has approximately 610,000 distinct CDR3 sequences, around a sixth of them found once; the top ten carry approximately 15%. Sequences were derived from PBMCs, sampled less than 6 days after the first yellow fever vaccination. The receptors originated from a young man who received the YFV17D yellow fever vaccine.

This rearrangement joins TRBV5-1 to TRBJ1-4, with a tentative D call TRBD1 (5 bases). This CDR3 has 14 residues. CDR1 is SGHRS and CDR2 is YFSETQ in the germline V gene. V was trimmed by 1 base and J by 6 bases, leaving 10 bases between them. The CDR3: CASSLWGADEKLFF. CDR3 DNA: TGCGCCAGCAGCTTGTGGGGCGCCGATGAAAAACTGTTTTTT.

This clonotype was seen only a few times. The rearrangement links TRBV28 to TRBJ2-7, with no clear D. Per the germline V gene, CDR1 is MDHEN and CDR2 is SYDVKM. This CDR3 is built from 13 residues. V lost 6 bases to trimming and J lost 1 base, with 10 bases between them. CDR3 sequence (DNA): TGTGCCAGCAGCTTACAGTATTCCTACGAGCAGTACGTC. This encodes CASSLQYSYEQYV.

This clonotype was counted between two and nine times. The chain couples TRBV4-1 to TRBJ2-5; 8 bases are shared with TRBD2. The CDR3 runs 14 residues. Germline CDR1 MGHRA, CDR2 YSYEKL. The J segment lost 7 bases and the V segment lost 0 bases, leaving 4 bases of the junction unmatched. The CDR3 reads CASSQDREGRTQYF. The CDR3 DNA reads TGCGCCAGCAGCCAAGATCGGGAGGGAAGGACCCAGTACTTC.

The genes are TRBV5-1 and TRBJ2-3; no firm D call. Germline-derived CDR1 and CDR2 are SGHRS and YFSETQ. The ends were cut back, 2 bases at V and 7 bases at J, with 20 bases in the middle. There are 16 residues in the CDR3. CDR3 region: CASSFGLDLTQNTQYF. The CDR3 DNA reads TGCGCCAGCAGCTTTGGCCTAGACTTAACACAGAATACGCAGTATTTT.

This chain uses TRBV7-6 with TRBJ2-3; TRBD2 agrees at 8 bases. After removal of 3 bases from V and 5 bases from J, the junction contained 4 bases not matched to a gene. The CDR3 consists of 14 residues. Per germline, CDR1 SGHVS and CDR2 FNYEAQ. As DNA, the CDR3 is TGTGCCAGCAGCTTCTCTCGGGAGGGAGATACGCAGTATTTT. It yields the protein CASSFSREGDTQYF.

This clonotype has more than one count but fewer than ten. The rearrangement joins TRBV2 to TRBJ2-3; 7 nucleotides line up with TRBD1. Germline V CDR1 and CDR2: SNHLY, FYNNEI. V lost 4 bases, J lost 5 bases, and 3 bases stayed unmatched. This CDR3 contains 13 residues. CDR3 nucleotides: TGTGCCAGCAGTGTTTACAGGGGAGATACGCAGTATTTT. Encoded protein: CASSVYRGDTQYF.

This clonotype has a handful of counts. V and J are TRBV7-8 and TRBJ1-1; D is perhaps TRBD1 (5 bases). The CDR3 has 12 residues. Trimming took 4 bases from V and 5 from J, leaving 8 bases between them. The germline V gene has CDR1 SGHVS and CDR2 FQNEAQ. CDR3 sequence reads: CASSYRQTEAFF. CDR3 DNA sequence: TGTGCCAGCAGCTACAGGCAAACTGAAGCTTTCTTT.

The chain combines TRBV21-1 with TRBJ2-5; the DNA was not used to check the table's D call, TRBD1. TRBV21-1 is shown as a pseudogene. This CDR3 contains 15 residues. CDR3 sequence (DNA): TGTGCCAGCAACACGGGGACAGGGTACCAAGAGACCCAGTACTTC. It codes for CASNTGTGYQETQYF.

The chain uses TRBV7-2 and TRBJ1-6; 10 bases align to TRBD1. Per the germline V gene, CDR1 is SGHTA and CDR2 is FQGNSA. The J segment lost 6 bases and the V segment lost 6 bases, leaving 8 bases of the junction unmatched. The CDR3 sequence is 16 residues long. This CDR3 reads CASRKPGQGLNSPLHF. The CDR3, as DNA: TGTGCCAGCAGAAAACCGGGACAGGGGCTTAATTCACCCCTCCACTTT.

This clonotype was observed a few times. The chain joins TRBV4-2 to TRBJ2-6; D is uncertain. The CDR3 runs to 13 residues. Trimming left V 7 bases short and J 4 bases short, with 8 bases between. Germline V lookup: CDR1 LGHNA, CDR2 YNFKEQ. The CDR3 here is CASTPLGANVLTF. CDR3 DNA sequence: TGTGCCAGCACCCCCTTGGGGGCCAACGTCCTGACTTTC.

This clonotype showed up just a few times. This rearrangement joins TRBV7-9 to TRBJ1-2; D may be TRBD1 (5 bases). Germline assignment: CDR1 SEHNR and CDR2 FQNEAQ (reference sequence). This CDR3 spans 16 amino acids. The V end lost 5 bases, the J end lost 4 bases, and 20 bases lay between the germline ends. CDR3 in DNA: TGTGCCAGCAGCCCCAGGGAGGCAGTTGGGAGCTATGGCTACACCTTC. It encodes CASSPREAVGSYGYTF.

J is TRBJ1-1 and V is TRBV25-1; a possible D gene is TRBD1 (6 bases). Germline loops: CDR1 MGHDK, CDR2 SYGVNS. This CDR3 region has 14 residues. Trimming removed 6 bases at V and 5 bases at J, with 16 bases between. CDR3 in amino acids: CASSGHQGGTEAFF. In nucleotides, the CDR3 is TGTGCCAGCAGCGGACACCAAGGGGGGACTGAAGCTTTCTTT.

This clonotype has more than one count but fewer than ten. This chain connects TRBV4-2 to TRBJ1-5, with a tentative D call TRBD1 (5 bases). Trimming cost V 1 base and J 0 bases, with 10 bases left between them. This CDR3 region has 16 residues. Germline CDR1 reads LGHNA; CDR2 reads YNFKEQ. The CDR3 here is CASSQGETVSNQPQHF. The CDR3 coding sequence is TGTGCCAGCAGCCAAGGCGAGACAGTTAGCAATCAGCCCCAGCATTTT.

In its sample, this clonotype was seen a few times. The chain links TRBV5-1 to TRBJ1-3; no clear D. V lost 7 bases and J lost 0, with 11 bases in between. Germline V gene lookup returns CDR1 SGHRS and CDR2 YFSETQ. The CDR3 is 14 residues long. CDR3 coding DNA: TGCGCCAGCGGCCCACGTCCCTCTGGAAACACCATATATTTT. This translates into CASGPRPSGNTIYF.

V is TRBV7-9 and J is TRBJ2-5; 7 nucleotides agree with TRBD1. This CDR3 has 15 amino acids. After removal of 4 bases from V and 1 base from J, the junction contained 6 bases not matched to a gene. Germline loops: CDR1 SEHNR, CDR2 FQNEAQ (reference sequence). This CDR3 reads CASSSGTATQETQYF. The CDR3 nucleotides are TGTGCCAGCAGCTCCGGGACAGCCACCCAAGAGACCCAGTACTTC. The full variable domain, with the rest looked up from reference TRBV7-9 and TRBJ2-5, is DTGVSQNPRHKITKRGQNVTFRCDPISEHNRLYWYRQTLGQGPEFLTYFQNEAQLEKSRLLSDRFSAERPKGSFSTLEIQRTEQGDSAMYLCASSSGTATQETQYFGPGTRLLVL.

The V and J genes are TRBV4-3 and TRBJ2-5; TRBD2 is a possible D gene (7 bases). V was pared by 5 bases and J by 4 bases, with 20 bases between. Germline CDR1 LGHNA, CDR2 YSLEER. The CDR3 extends over 16 amino acids. The CDR3 nucleotides are TGCGCCAGCAGCGACCGCGGCGGGGGCGGAGGAGAGACCCAGTACTTC. This gives the protein CASSDRGGGGGETQYF.

This clonotype was counted between two and nine times. The chain couples TRBV29-1 to TRBJ1-1, with no clear D. The V end lost 6 bases, the J end lost 9 bases, and 5 bases lay between the germline ends. Germline V gene data show CDR1 as SQVTM and CDR2 as ANQGSEA. CDR3 size: 8 residues. CDR3 DNA: TGCAGCGTCCCCCAAGCTTTCTTT. Translated, it gives CSVPQAFF. Supplemented by reference TRBV29-1 and TRBJ1-1, the full variable domain reads SAVISQKPSRDICQRGTSLTIQCQVDSQVTMMFWYRQQPGQSLTLIATANQGSEATYESGFVIDKFPISRPNLTFSTLTVSNMSPEDSSIYLCSVPQAFFGQGTRLTVV.

This clonotype came up a few times. V is TRBV7-9 and J is TRBJ2-7; 8 bases match TRBD1. Germline CDR1 is SEHNR and CDR2 is FQNEAQ (reference sequence). This CDR3 has 15 amino acids. The V gene end was trimmed by 1 base and the J gene end by 2 bases; junction bases not matched to a gene: 4. For the CDR3, the DNA is TGTGCCAGCAGCTTAGAGGCAGGGGGCACCTACGAGCAGTACTTC. Residues: CASSLEAGGTYEQYF.

This clonotype was recorded at least ten times. This chain connects TRBV4-1 to TRBJ2-5; D gene uncertain. Germline V gene lookup returns CDR1 MGHRA and CDR2 YSYEKL. The CDR3 covers 16 residues. V gave up 4 bases and J gave up 5 bases, with 20 bases separating them. The CDR3 loop is CASSPLLGSAAETQYF. The CDR3 DNA sequence: TGCGCCAGCAGCCCTCTTTTGGGCTCGGCTGCGGAGACCCAGTACTTC.